This T cell receptor (beta chain) was sequenced for a study of blood T cell repertoires in COVID-19. In the study overall: Samples taken during acute and convalescent COVID-19 were collected in the United States, Italy and Spain. PBMCs, B-cell-depleted T cells, or T cells were the source of the cDNA or gDNA that made up the material.

Germline-derived CDR1 and CDR2 are MGHRA and YSYEKL. The CDR3 sequence is 15 residues long. Trimming removed 0 bases from V and 10 bases from J, with 18 bases in between. In the original workflow: From reference gene primer amplification, estimates of nucleated cell counts were derived. Sequencing used immunoSEQ multiplex PCR; TCRdb keeps in-frame clones, though not all of them. V and J calls and clone size are given by that table; D and trimming were obtained from the DNA. This repertoire shows some 200,000 clones, about 88% found once; its top ten account for approximately 15%. Only a few counts were recorded for this clone.

The chain uses TRBV4-1 and TRBJ1-1, with D perhaps matching TRBD1 (6 bases). Input material: peripheral blood. The source of this sequence is a man younger than 40 with active or convalescent COVID-19. For the CDR3, the DNA is TGCGCCAGCAGCCAAGAGGACAGCGAACGGCTAGGAGCTTTCTTT. Translated, it gives CASSQEDSERLGAFF.